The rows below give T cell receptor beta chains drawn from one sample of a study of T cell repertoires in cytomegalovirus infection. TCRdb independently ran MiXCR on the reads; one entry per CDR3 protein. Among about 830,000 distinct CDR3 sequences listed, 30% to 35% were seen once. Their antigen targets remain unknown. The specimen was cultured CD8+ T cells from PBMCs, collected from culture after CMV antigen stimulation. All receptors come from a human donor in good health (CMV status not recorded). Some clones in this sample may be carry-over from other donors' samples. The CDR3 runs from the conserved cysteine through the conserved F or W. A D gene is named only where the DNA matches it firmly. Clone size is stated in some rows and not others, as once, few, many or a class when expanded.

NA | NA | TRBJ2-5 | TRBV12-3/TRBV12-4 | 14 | CANSLRGAQETQYF | TGTGCCAACAGTTTGCGAGGGGCCCAAGAGACCCAGTACTTC
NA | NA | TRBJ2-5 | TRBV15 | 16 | CVTSRVGTSVVKTQYF | TGTGTCACCAGCAGAGTGGGGACATCGGTGGTGAAGACCCAGTACTTC
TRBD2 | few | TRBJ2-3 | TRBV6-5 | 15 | CASSYRTSVRDTQYF | TGTGCCAGCAGTTATCGGACTAGCGTGAGAGATACGCAGTATTTT
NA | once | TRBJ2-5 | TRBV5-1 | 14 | CASSPTRQLETQYF | TGCGCCAGCAGCCCCACCCGACAGTTGGAGACCCAGTACTTC
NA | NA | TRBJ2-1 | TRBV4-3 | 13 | CASSQEAQGRLLF | TGCGCCAGCAGCCAAGAAGCACAGGGGAGGTTGCTCTTC
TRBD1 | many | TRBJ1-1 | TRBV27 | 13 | CASRRQGDTEAFF | TGTGCCAGCAGAAGACAGGGGGACACTGAAGCTTTCTTT
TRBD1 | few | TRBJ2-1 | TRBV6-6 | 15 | CASSKGTGLDHEQFF | TGTGCCAGCAGCAAAGGGACAGGACTCGACCATGAGCAGTTCTTC
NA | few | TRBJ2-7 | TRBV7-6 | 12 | CASSLVGHEQYF | TGTGCCAGCAGCTTAGTAGGCCACGAGCAGTACTTC
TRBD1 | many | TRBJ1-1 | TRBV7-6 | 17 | CASSLAIVFGQDTEAFF | TGTGCCAGCAGCTTAGCGATAGTTTTCGGACAGGACACTGAAGCTTTCTTT
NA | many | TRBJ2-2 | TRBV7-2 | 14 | CASRQIQGAGELFF | TGTGCCAGCAGACAAATACAGGGAGCCGGGGAGCTGTTTTTT
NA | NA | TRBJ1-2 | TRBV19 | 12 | CASSIYSHGYTF | TGTGCCAGTAGTATTTACAGCCATGGCTACACCTTC
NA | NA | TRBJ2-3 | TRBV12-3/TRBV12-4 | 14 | CASNLRDLTDTQYF | TGTGCCAGCAACCTCCGGGACCTCACAGATACGCAGTATTTT
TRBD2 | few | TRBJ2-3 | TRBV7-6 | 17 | CASSLEVAGKVTDTQYF | TGTGCCAGCAGCTTAGAAGTAGCGGGTAAAGTCACAGATACGCAGTATTTT
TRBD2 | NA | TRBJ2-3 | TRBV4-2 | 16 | CASSQVWTSPTDTQYF | TGTGCCAGCAGCCAAGTTTGGACTAGCCCCACAGATACGCAGTATTTT
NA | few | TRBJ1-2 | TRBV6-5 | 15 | CASSYYEGISGGYTF | TGTGCCAGCAGTTACTATGAGGGCATAAGTGGTGGCTACACCTTC
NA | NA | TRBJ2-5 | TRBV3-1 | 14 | CASSTLLGYETQYF | TGTGCCAGCAGTACACTTTTGGGGTACGAGACCCAGTACTTC
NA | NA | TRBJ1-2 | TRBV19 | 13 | CASRAPGNYGYTF | TGTGCCAGTAGGGCCCCAGGCAACTATGGCTACACCTTC
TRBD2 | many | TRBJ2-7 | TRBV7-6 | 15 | CASSPGLAGTYEQYF | TGTGCCAGCAGCCCGGGACTAGCGGGGACCTACGAGCAGTACTTC
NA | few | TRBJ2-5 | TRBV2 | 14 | CASSDPGDQETQYF | TGTGCCAGCAGTGATCCCGGAGATCAAGAGACCCAGTACTTC
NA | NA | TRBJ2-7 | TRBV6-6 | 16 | CANSPALWLPFYEQYF | TGTGCCAACAGTCCAGCACTCTGGCTTCCCTTCTACGAGCAGTACTTC
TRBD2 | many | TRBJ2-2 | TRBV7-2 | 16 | CASSSTSGGPPGELFF | TGTGCCAGCAGCTCGACTAGCGGGGGGCCCCCCGGGGAGCTGTTTTTT
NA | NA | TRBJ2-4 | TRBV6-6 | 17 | CASRYSEQRGPKNIQYF | TGTGCCAGCAGATACTCGGAGCAAAGGGGACCCAAAAACATTCAGTACTTC
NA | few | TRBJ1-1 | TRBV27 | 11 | CASARGTEAFF | TGTGCCAGTGCTCGAGGGACTGAAGCTTTCTTT
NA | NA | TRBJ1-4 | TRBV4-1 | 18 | CASSHRDTARSTNEKLFF | TGCGCCAGCAGCCACCGGGACACGGCCCGATCAACTAATGAAAAACTGTTTTTT
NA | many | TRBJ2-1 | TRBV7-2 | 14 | CASSLTGTYNEQFF | TGTGCCAGCAGCTTAACCGGGACTTACAATGAGCAGTTCTTC
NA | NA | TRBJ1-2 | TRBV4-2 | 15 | CASSQELGGFYGYTF | TGTGCCAGCAGCCAAGAACTCGGGGGGTTCTATGGCTACACCTTC
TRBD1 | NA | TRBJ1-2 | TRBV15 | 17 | CATSITGQGGPENGYTF | TGTGCCACCAGCATAACGGGACAGGGGGGGCCGGAGAATGGCTACACCTTC
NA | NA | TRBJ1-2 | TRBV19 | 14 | CASSLRQDKRPYTF | TGTGCCAGTAGTCTCCGTCAGGATAAGAGACCTTACACCTTC
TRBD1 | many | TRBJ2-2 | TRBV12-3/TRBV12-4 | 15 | CASRGQGENTGELFF | TGTGCCAGCAGGGGACAGGGGGAGAACACCGGGGAGCTGTTTTTT
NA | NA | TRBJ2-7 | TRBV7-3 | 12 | CASSLTGAAQYF | TGTGCCAGCAGCTTAACGGGGGCCGCGCAGTACTTC
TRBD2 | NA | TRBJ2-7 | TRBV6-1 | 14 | CASSGRLAPYEQYF | TGTGCCAGCAGTGGTAGACTAGCGCCCTACGAGCAGTACTTC
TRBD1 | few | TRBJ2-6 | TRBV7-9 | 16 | CASKGGTGMGANVLTF | TGTGCCAGCAAAGGGGGGACAGGGATGGGGGCCAACGTCCTGACTTTC
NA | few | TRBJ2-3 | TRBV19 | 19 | CASSIARGLQGPSTDTQYF | TGTGCCAGTAGTATAGCCCGGGGGCTACAGGGGCCTAGCACAGATACGCAGTATTTT
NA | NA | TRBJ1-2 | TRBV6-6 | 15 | CASSYFLGGSGGYTF | TGTGCCAGCAGTTACTTTTTGGGCGGCTCGGGAGGCTACACCTTC
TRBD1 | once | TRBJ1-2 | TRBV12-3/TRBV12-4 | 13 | CAILRDRGYGYTF | TGTGCCATCCTCCGGGACAGGGGCTATGGCTACACCTTC
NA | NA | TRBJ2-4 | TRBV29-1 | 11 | CSVAGGNIQYF | TGCAGCGTCGCTGGGGGAAACATTCAGTACTTC
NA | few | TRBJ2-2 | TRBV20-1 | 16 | CSARDRDIPNTGELFF | TGCAGTGCTAGAGATCGGGACATACCGAACACCGGGGAGCTGTTTTTT
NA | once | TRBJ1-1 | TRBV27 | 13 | CASSLWVTAEAFF | TGTGCCAGCAGTTTATGGGTGACAGCTGAAGCTTTCTTT
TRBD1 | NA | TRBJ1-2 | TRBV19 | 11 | CASRRGPGYTF | TGTGCCAGTAGGAGGGGGCCTGGCTACACCTTC
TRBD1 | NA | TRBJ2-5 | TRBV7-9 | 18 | CASTIQVGRQGFKETQYF | TGTGCCAGCACGATCCAAGTGGGCAGACAGGGGTTTAAAGAGACCCAGTACTTC
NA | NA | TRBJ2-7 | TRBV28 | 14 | CASNPGSFSYEQYF | TGTGCCAGCAATCCCGGGTCTTTCTCCTACGAGCAGTACTTC
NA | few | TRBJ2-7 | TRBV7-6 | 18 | CASSLARIGAQIDYEQYF | TGTGCCAGCAGCTTAGCGCGTATTGGGGCCCAAATCGACTACGAGCAGTACTTC
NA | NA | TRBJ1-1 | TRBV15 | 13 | CATRGESYTEAFF | TGTGCCACCAGAGGCGAAAGTTACACTGAAGCTTTCTTT
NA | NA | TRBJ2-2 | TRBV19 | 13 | CASRGRGRSVLFF | TGTGCCAGTAGGGGCCGGGGGCGTTCGGTGCTGTTTTTT
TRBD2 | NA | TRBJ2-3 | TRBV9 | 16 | CASSILAGGNGDTQYF | TGTGCCAGCAGCATACTAGCGGGGGGAAATGGAGATACGCAGTATTTT
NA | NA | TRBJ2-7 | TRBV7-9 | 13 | CASTLGGVNEQYF | TGTGCCAGCACCCTTGGGGGTGTGAACGAGCAGTACTTC
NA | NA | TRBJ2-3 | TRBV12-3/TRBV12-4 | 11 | CASSFGLPQYF | TGTGCCAGCAGTTTTGGCCTCCCGCAGTATTTT
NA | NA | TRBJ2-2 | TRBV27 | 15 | CASSWEDSTTGELFF | TGTGCCAGCAGTTGGGAGGACTCTACCACCGGGGAGCTGTTTTTT
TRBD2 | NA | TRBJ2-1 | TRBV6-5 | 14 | CASSYDGGINEQFF | TGTGCCAGCAGTTACGACGGGGGGATAAATGAGCAGTTCTTC
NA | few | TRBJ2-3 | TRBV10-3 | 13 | CAISVRLTDTQYF | TGTGCCATCAGTGTCCGTCTAACAGATACGCAGTATTTT
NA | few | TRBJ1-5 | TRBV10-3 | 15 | CAISPDLQSNQPQHF | TGTGCCATCAGTCCGGACCTCCAAAGCAATCAGCCCCAGCATTTT
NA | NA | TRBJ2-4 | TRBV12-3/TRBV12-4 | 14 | CASSPPLRTNIQYF | TGTGCCAGCAGTCCCCCTTTGAGGACTAACATTCAGTACTTC